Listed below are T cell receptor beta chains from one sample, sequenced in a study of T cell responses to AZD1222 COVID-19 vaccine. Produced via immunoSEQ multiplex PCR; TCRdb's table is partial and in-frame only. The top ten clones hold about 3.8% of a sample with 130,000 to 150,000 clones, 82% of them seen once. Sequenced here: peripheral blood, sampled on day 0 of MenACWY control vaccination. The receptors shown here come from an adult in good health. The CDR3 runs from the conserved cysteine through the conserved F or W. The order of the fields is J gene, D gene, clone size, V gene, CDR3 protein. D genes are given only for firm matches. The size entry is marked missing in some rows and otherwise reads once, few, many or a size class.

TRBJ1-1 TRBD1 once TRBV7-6 CASSLTQSRGQAFF
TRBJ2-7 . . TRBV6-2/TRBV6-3 CASSQDGYEQYF
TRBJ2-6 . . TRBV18 CASSGANVLTF
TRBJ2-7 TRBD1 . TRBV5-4 CASSLDRGAAYEQYF
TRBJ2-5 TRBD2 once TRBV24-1 CATRGGLEETQYF
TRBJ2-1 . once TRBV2 CASRRGPRRSYNEQFF
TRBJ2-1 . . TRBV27 CATRPGPTLYNEQFF
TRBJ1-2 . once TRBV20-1 CSASTPVRGVMEGYTF
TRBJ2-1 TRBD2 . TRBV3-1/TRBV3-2 CASSQDGLAGTNEQFF
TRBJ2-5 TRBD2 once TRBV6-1 CASSASRLAGIETQYF
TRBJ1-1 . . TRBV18 CASSRERGNTEAFF
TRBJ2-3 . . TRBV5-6 CASSLGGITDTQYF
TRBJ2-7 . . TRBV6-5 CASSYGQNYEQYF
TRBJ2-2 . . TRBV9 CASSVDLNTGELFF
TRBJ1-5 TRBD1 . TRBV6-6 CASSRHNPTGENQPQHF
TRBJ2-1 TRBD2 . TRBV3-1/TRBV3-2 CASSQAFHGASGLYNEQFF
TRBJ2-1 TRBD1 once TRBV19 CASRRQGENEQFF
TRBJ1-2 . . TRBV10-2 CASRLTGPGGYTF
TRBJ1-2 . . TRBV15 CATSRGDYGYTF